A selection of T cell receptor beta chains follows, all from one sample in a study of post-analysis software for immune sequencing data. TCRdb recomputed calls from the PCR reads with MiXCR, one row per CDR3 protein. The table includes 450,000 to 650,000 distinct CDR3 sequences, about 40% detected once. The sequenced sample was blood. The receptors stem from a girl aged 10 to 17 with multiple sclerosis. Each CDR3 is given with its conserved first and last residue. The D gene is left open where the match is weak. The size of a clone is reported for some rows only, either as once, few or many, or as a class for expanded clones.

abundance | j_gene | v_gene | d_gene | CDR3nt | CDR3aa
- | TRBJ2-5 | TRBV29-1 | - | TGCAGCGTATCGGGGGCGCTTAATGGAGAGACCCAGTACTTC | CSVSGALNGETQYF
few | TRBJ1-2 | TRBV11-3 | - | TGTGCCAGCAGCTCCGAAGTAGTCTCCTACACCTTC | CASSSEVVSYTF
few | TRBJ1-5 | TRBV12-3/TRBV12-4 | - | TGTGCCAGCAGTCCCTTAAGAGGGAATCAGCCCCAGCATTTT | CASSPLRGNQPQHF
few | TRBJ1-1 | TRBV12-3/TRBV12-4 | - | TGTGCCAGCAGCCTTGGTGGCAGCCTGAACACTGAAGCTTTCTTT | CASSLGGSLNTEAFF
- | TRBJ2-5 | TRBV9 | - | TGTGCCAGCAGCGTAGACGCGAGGGGCACAGAGACCCAGTACTTC | CASSVDARGTETQYF
- | TRBJ2-5 | TRBV2 | - | TGTGCCAGCAGTGCGGACCTGGGGGAGACCCAGTACTTC | CASSADLGETQYF
- | TRBJ2-3 | TRBV5-1 | - | TGCGCCAGCAGCTTGGAAGTCGGCCTCACAGATACGCAGTATTTT | CASSLEVGLTDTQYF
few | TRBJ2-7 | TRBV11-2 | TRBD1 | TGTGCCAGCAGCCATAGAGGGACAGACTACTACGAGCAGTACTTC | CASSHRGTDYYEQYF
- | TRBJ2-1 | TRBV4-1 | TRBD2 | TGCGCCAGCAGCCAAGGGACTAGCGGGATGGATGAGCAGTTCTTC | CASSQGTSGMDEQFF
- | TRBJ2-1 | TRBV10-3 | TRBD2 | TGTGCCATCAGTGAGTCCGCCCGCGGGGGGGATGGGTTCTTC | CAISESARGGDGFF
- | TRBJ2-5 | TRBV6-2/TRBV6-3 | TRBD2 | TGTGCCAGCAGTGACCATAAGGGAGGGCCCAATGAGCAGTACTTC | CASSDHKGGPNEQYF
- | TRBJ1-1 | TRBV27 | - | TGTGCCAGCAGTTTATTTGGGCAGGGGAACACTGAAGCTTTCTTT | CASSLFGQGNTEAFF
- | TRBJ1-5 | TRBV7-9 | - | TGTGCCAGCAGGGGGGGGCAGGGGACCAATCAGCCCCAGCATTTT | CASRGGQGTNQPQHF
few | TRBJ2-3 | TRBV6-6 | - | TGTGCCAGCAGTTATATCTTTCGGCTAGCCGTCACAGATACGCAGTATTTT | CASSYIFRLAVTDTQYF